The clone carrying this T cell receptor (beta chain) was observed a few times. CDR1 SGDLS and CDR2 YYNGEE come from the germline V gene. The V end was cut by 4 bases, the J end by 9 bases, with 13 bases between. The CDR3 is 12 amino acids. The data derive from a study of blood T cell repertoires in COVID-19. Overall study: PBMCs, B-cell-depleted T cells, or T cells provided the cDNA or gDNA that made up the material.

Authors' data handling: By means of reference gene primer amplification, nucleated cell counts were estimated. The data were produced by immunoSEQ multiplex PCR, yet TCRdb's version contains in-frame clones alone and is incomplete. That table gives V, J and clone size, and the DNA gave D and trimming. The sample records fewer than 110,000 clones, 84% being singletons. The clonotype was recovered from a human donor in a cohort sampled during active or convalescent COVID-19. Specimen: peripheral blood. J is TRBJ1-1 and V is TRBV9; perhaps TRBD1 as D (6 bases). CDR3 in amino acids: CASSPGQNQAFF. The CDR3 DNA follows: TGTGCCAGCAGCCCAGGACAGAATCAAGCTTTCTTT.